This T cell receptor (beta chain) derives from a study of T cell responses to AZD1222 COVID-19 vaccine. Germline lookup yields CDR1 SGHNT and CDR2 YYREEE (reference sequence). The CDR3 is made up of 14 amino acids. The V end was cut by 0 bases, the J end by 1 base, with 7 bases between. The data were produced by immunoSEQ multiplex PCR, yet TCRdb's version contains in-frame clones alone and is incomplete. Of fewer than 85,000 clones detected, approximately 92% appear once; the ten largest clones hold 9.3%. Sequencing was performed on peripheral blood, taken 28 days after the second AZD1222 dose. This sequence originates from an adult who received the AZD1222 COVID-19 vaccine. The chain is built from TRBV5-4 and TRBJ1-1; no firm D call. The CDR3 loop is CASSLELTNTEAFF. In DNA form, the CDR3 reads TGTGCCAGCAGCTTGGAGCTTACGAACACTGAAGCTTTCTTT.